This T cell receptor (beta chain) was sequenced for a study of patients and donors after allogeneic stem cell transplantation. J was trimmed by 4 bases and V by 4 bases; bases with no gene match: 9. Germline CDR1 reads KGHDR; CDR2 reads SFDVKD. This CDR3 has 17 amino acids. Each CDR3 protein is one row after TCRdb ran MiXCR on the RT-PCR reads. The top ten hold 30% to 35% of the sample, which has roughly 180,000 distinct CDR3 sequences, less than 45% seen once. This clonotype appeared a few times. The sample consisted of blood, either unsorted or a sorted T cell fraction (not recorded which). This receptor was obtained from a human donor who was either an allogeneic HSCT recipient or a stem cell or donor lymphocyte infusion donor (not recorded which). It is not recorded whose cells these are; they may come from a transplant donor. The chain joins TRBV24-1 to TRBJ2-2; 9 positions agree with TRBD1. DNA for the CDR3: TGTGCCACCAGTGACTATCGGGGACAGGGAAGCACCGGGGAGCTGTTTTTT. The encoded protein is CATSDYRGQGSTGELFF.